This T cell receptor beta chain comes out of a study of vaccination and CD4 T cells after COVID-19. For the study at large: Investigators stimulated cells with overlapping spike peptides drawn from SARS-CoV-2, HCoV-NL63, HCoV-OC43 and HCoV-229E. Treatment of control cultures consisted of a CEFX pool, an HIV-1 Nef pool, or no peptide.

With the Oncomine TCR Beta short-read assay, DNA from cultured CD4+ T cells was sequenced. TCRdb independently ran MiXCR on the PCR reads; one entry per CDR3 protein. The table records 14,000 or so distinct CDR3 sequences, roughly 29% of them present only once. Whole-study findings and limits: Relatively few convalescent patients were studied; early post-infection timepoints were not included.

This CDR3 spans 15 amino acids. V gave up 6 bases and J gave up 7 bases, with 18 bases separating them. CDR1 is MNHNS, CDR2 SASEGT, per germline. This sample's treatment: roughly 10-day PBMC culture with coronavirus spike peptide pools or control peptides (ViraFEST assay). Notes on this clonotype: Its cognate antigen is unknown.

The clonotype originates from a human donor with COVID-19. Sequencing was carried out using cultured CD4+ T cells from blood. This chain uses TRBV6-1 with TRBJ1-4; tentative D call: TRBD1 (6 bases). In DNA form, the CDR3 reads TGTGCCAGCAGAGACAACGGACAGATAGGTGAAAAACTGTTTTTT. Its protein is CASRDNGQIGEKLFF.